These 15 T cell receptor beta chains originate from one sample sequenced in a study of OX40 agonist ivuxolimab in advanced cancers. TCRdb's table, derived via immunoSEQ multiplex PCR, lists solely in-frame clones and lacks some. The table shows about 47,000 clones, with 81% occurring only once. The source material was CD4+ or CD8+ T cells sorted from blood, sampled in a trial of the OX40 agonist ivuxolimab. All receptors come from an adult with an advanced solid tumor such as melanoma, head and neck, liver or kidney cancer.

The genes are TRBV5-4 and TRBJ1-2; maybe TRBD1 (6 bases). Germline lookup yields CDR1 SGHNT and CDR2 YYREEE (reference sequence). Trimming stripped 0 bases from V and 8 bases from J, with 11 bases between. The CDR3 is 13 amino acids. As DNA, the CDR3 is TGTGCCAGCAGCTTGGCAGGGGACTTAGGCTACACCTTC. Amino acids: CASSLAGDLGYTF.

The CDR3 DNA reads as TGTGCCAGCAGTTTATCCCCGGGCCCCGGGGAGCTGTTTTTT. It encodes CASSLSPGPGELFF. This chain connects TRBV27 to TRBJ2-2; D is unresolved. CDR1 and CDR2 from the germline V gene are MNHEY and SMNVEV (reference sequence). V was pared by 0 bases and J by 6 bases, with 8 bases between. This CDR3 comprises 14 residues.

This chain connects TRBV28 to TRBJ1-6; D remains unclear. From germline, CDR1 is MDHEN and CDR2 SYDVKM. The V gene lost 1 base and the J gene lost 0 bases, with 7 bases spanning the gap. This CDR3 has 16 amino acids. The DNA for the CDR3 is TGTGCCAGCAGTTTATTCGCAGACTCCTATAATTCACCCCTCCACTTT. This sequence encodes CASSLFADSYNSPLHF.

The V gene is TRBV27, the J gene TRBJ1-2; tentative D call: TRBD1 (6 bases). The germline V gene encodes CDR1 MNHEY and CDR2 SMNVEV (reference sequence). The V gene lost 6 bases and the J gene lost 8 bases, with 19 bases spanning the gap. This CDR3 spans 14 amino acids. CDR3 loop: CASSLLGGAGGYTF. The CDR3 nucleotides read TGTGCCAGCAGCCTTCTGGGGGGCGCGGGAGGCTACACCTTC.

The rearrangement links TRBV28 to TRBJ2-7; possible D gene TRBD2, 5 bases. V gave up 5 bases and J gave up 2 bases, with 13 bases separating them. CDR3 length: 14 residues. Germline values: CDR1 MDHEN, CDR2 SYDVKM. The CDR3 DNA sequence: TGTGCCAGCAGTCCCCGGGCGGGTACCTACGAGCAGTACTTC. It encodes CASSPRAGTYEQYF.

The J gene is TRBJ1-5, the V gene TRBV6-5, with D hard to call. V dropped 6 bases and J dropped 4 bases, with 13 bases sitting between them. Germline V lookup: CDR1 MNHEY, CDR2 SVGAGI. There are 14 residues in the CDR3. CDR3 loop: CASSPGPINQPQHF. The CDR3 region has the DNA TGTGCCAGCAGCCCTGGTCCTATTAATCAGCCCCAGCATTTT.

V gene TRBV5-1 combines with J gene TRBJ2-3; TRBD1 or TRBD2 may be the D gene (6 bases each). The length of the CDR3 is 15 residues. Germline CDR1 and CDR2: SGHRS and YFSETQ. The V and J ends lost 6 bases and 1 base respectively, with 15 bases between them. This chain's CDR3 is CASTNWGAGTDTQYF. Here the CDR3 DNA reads TGCGCCAGCACCAACTGGGGGGCCGGCACAGATACGCAGTATTTT.

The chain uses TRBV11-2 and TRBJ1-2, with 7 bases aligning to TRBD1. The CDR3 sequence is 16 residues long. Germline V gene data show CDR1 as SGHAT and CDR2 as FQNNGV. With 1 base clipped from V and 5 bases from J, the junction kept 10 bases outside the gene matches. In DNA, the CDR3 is TGTGCCAGCAGCTTAGGGTGGGGGACAGATACTTATGGCTACACCTTC. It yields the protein CASSLGWGTDTYGYTF.

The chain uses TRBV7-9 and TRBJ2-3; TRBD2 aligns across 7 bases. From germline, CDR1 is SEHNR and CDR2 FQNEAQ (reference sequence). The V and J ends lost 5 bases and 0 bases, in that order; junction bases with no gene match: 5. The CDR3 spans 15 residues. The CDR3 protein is CASSPRGVSTDTQYF. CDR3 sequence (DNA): TGTGCCAGCAGCCCTCGGGGGGTAAGCACAGATACGCAGTATTTT.

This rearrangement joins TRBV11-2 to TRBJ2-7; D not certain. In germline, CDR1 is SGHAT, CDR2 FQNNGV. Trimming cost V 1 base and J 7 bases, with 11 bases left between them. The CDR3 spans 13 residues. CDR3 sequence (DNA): TGTGCCAGCAGCTTAGGCACAGTCCTGGAGCAGTACTTC. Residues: CASSLGTVLEQYF.

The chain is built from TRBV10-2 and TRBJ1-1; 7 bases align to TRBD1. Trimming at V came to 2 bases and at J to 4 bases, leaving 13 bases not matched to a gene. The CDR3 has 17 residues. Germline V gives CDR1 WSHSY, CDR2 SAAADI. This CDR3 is CASSEPRQGHYATEAFF. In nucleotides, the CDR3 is TGCGCCAGCAGTGAGCCCCGACAGGGTCATTATGCCACTGAAGCTTTCTTT.

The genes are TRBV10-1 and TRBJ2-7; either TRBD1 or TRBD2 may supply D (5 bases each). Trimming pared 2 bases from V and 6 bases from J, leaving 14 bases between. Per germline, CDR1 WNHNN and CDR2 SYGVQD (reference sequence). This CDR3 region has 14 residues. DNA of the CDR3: TGCGCCAGCAGTGAGGTCGGACTGAGGGGCGAGCAGTACTTC. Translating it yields CASSEVGLRGEQYF.

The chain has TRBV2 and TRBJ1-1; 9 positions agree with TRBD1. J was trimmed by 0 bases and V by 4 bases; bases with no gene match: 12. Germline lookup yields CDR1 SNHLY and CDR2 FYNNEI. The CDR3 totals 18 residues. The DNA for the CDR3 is TGTGCCAGCAGTGGGTATGCCGGGACAGGGCCTATGAACACTGAAGCTTTCTTT. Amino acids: CASSGYAGTGPMNTEAFF.

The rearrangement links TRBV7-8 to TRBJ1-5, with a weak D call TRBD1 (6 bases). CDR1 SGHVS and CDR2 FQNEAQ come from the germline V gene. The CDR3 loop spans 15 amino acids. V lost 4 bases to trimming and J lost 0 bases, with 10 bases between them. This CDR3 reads CASSSTDSSNQPQHF. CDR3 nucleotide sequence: TGTGCCAGCAGCTCAACGGACAGTAGCAATCAGCCCCAGCATTTT.

As DNA, the CDR3 is TGTGCCAGCGGGGGACAGGGTGGCGAGCAGTACGTC. It translates to CASGGQGGEQYV. The genes are TRBV7-9 and TRBJ2-7, with 9 bases identical to TRBD1. V lost 8 bases, J lost 6 bases, and 5 bases stayed unmatched. CDR3 length: 12 amino acids. The germline CDR1 and CDR2 sequences are SEHNR and FQNEAQ (reference sequence).